This entry is about one TCR beta chain. The data originate from a study of cytomegalovirus exposure and HLA in healthy donors. The primer mix had 60 Vbeta and 13 Jbeta primers. Libraries were prepared by immunoSEQ multiplex PCR; TCRdb keeps only in-frame clonotypes and omits some of them. The sample includes 100,000 to 150,000 clones, 65% to 75% of them seen just once. The sequence came from a man in his forties in good health and CMV-seropositive. Material: PBMCs.

CDR3 coding DNA: TGTGCCTGGAGTGTACGGCCTAGCGGGCGCACAGATACGCAGTATTTT. It specifies CAWSVRPSGRTDTQYF. The chain uses TRBV30 and TRBJ2-3; the match to TRBD2 covers 8 bases. J lost 1 base, V lost 0 bases, and 6 bases had no gene match. The CDR3 runs to 16 residues. From germline, CDR1 is GTSNPN and CDR2 SVGIG (reference sequence).